Following are 23 T cell receptor beta chains from one sample sequenced in a study of blood T cell repertoires in COVID-19. Generated by immunoSEQ multiplex PCR, the TCRdb table keeps only in-frame clones and is missing some. There are around 300,000 clones in the sample; roughly 85% occur only once, and about 3% lies in the top ten. Specimen: peripheral blood. Receptors originate from a young woman with active or convalescent COVID-19.

This clone was found many times. Other DNA sequences in the same sample also yield this CDR3. The chain carries TRBV6-2 or TRBV6-3 and TRBJ2-6; maybe TRBD2 (7 bases). Germline V gene data show CDR1 as MNHEY and CDR2 as SVGEGT. CDR3 length equals 16 residues. The V gene lost 8 bases and the J gene lost 4 bases, with 18 bases spanning the gap. Here the CDR3 reads CASCFWGGAGANVLTF. The DNA of the CDR3 is TGTGCCAGCTGTTTTTGGGGGGGGGCCGGGGCCAACGTCCTGACTTTC.

This clone was picked up one time. In DNA, the CDR3 is TGTGCCAGCAGTTATAAGGGGCGGGCTTTCTTT. It specifies CASSYKGRAFF. This rearrangement joins TRBV27 to TRBJ1-1; the D gene is possibly TRBD1 (5 bases). This CDR3 is built from 11 residues. Germline V CDR1 and CDR2: MNHEY, SMNVEV (reference sequence). V lost 4 bases and J 11 bases, leaving 11 bases between the germline ends.

Regarding this clone: This same CDR3 is encoded by further DNA sequences in the sample. This chain uses TRBV4-2 with TRBJ1-5; 9 bases line up with TRBD1. This CDR3 has 13 residues. Germline V gene data show CDR1 as LGHNA and CDR2 as YNFKEQ. With V trimmed by 3 bases and J by 6 bases, 0 bases remained unmatched. CDR3 loop: CASSQDRGQPQHF. Written as DNA, the CDR3 is TGTGCCAGCAGCCAGGACAGGGGTCAGCCCCAGCATTTT.

A few counts support this clone. The CDR3 is CASSLFGTGQTEAFF. The CDR3 DNA follows: TGTGCCAGCAGTTTATTCGGGACAGGGCAAACTGAAGCTTTCTTT. This rearrangement joins TRBV27 to TRBJ1-1, with 9 bases lining up with TRBD1. The CDR3 extends over 15 amino acids. V gave up 1 base and J gave up 5 bases; unmatched junction bases: 5. The germline V gene encodes CDR1 MNHEY and CDR2 SMNVEV (reference sequence).

The chain recombines TRBV9 with TRBJ2-2; maybe TRBD1 (6 bases). Germline V gene lookup returns CDR1 SGDLS and CDR2 YYNGEE. V lost 4 bases to trimming and J lost 6 bases, with 22 bases between them. This CDR3 spans 17 amino acids. The CDR3 bases are TGTGCCAGCAGCCTAAATCCAAGGCAGGGGCTATCCGGGGAGCTGTTTTTT. Translation gives CASSLNPRQGLSGELFF.

The V gene is TRBV5-1, the J gene TRBJ1-2; D unclear. V was pared by 4 bases and J by 5 bases, with 12 bases between. From germline, CDR1 is SGHRS and CDR2 YFSETQ. This CDR3 is 13 amino acids long. The CDR3 spells CASSETTFYGYTF. CDR3 in DNA: TGCGCCAGCAGCGAAACTACCTTTTATGGCTACACCTTC.

The chain recombines TRBV7-8 with TRBJ1-6, with 9 bases fitting TRBD1. Losses at the gene ends were 4 bases for V and 10 bases for J; bases not matched to a gene: 5. Germline V lookup: CDR1 SGHVS, CDR2 FQNEAQ. The CDR3 length is 14 residues. CDR3 coding DNA: TGTGCCAGCAGCTCGGACAGGGGTTTCTCACCCCTCCACTTT. This translates into CASSSDRGFSPLHF.

The chain employs TRBV27 and TRBJ1-1; 9 bases map to TRBD1. This CDR3 is built from 17 residues. V shed 2 bases, J shed 4 bases, and the junction held 11 bases outside the gene matches. The germline CDR1 and CDR2 sequences are MNHEY and SMNVEV (reference sequence). The CDR3 spells CASSLRTGVSSGTEAFF. In DNA, the CDR3 is TGTGCCAGCAGTTTACGGACAGGGGTTAGTTCAGGCACTGAAGCTTTCTTT.

The V gene is TRBV6-1, the J gene TRBJ1-2; D is undetermined. The germline gives CDR1 MNHNS, CDR2 SASEGT. Trimming pared 1 base from V and 3 bases from J, leaving 9 bases between. The CDR3 extends over 14 amino acids. CDR3 nucleotides: TGTGCCAGCAGTGAAGACGGGAGGGACTATGGCTACACCTTC. Its protein is CASSEDGRDYGYTF.

For this clone: One junction end disagrees with the germline gene, perhaps due to a read error. Other nucleotide sequences in the sample specify the same CDR3. The chain uses TRBV6-2 or TRBV6-3 and TRBJ2-6, with D possibly TRBD2 on 7 matching bases. This CDR3 region has 16 residues. Germline V gives CDR1 MNHEY, CDR2 SVGEGT. The CDR3, as DNA: TGTGCCCGCAGTTTTAGGGGGGGGGCCGGGGCCAACGGCCTGACTTTC. Residues: CARSFRGGAGANGLTF.

The chain is built from TRBV7-2 and TRBJ1-2; possibly TRBD1 for D (5 bases). The CDR3 is 14 amino acids. Germline loops: CDR1 SGHTA, CDR2 FQGNSA. Trimming cost V 1 base and J 7 bases, with 13 bases left between them. The CDR3 sequence: CASSLDFRGGGYTF. CDR3 bases: TGTGCCAGCAGCTTAGATTTTCGGGGGGGTGGCTACACCTTC.

This clone was seen once. The genes are TRBV2 and TRBJ1-1, with a weak D call TRBD1 (6 bases). CDR1 SNHLY and CDR2 FYNNEI come from the germline V gene. Trimming took off 7 bases at V and 6 bases at J, with 15 bases between the two ends. The CDR3 is 13 amino acids. The CDR3 nucleotides read TGTGCCAGCATCCTAACGAGGGGGTCTGAAGCTTTCTTT. Amino acids: CASILTRGSEAFF.

The chain has TRBV30 and TRBJ1-2; 9 nucleotides match TRBD1. Trimming at V came to 4 bases and at J to 7 bases, leaving 16 bases not matched to a gene. The CDR3 contains 16 residues. Germline CDR1 reads GTSNPN; CDR2 reads SVGIG (reference sequence). The CDR3 loop is CAWNRYPGQGAIGYTF. The CDR3 region has the DNA TGTGCCTGGAACCGCTACCCGGGACAGGGAGCGATTGGCTACACCTTC.

This rearrangement joins TRBV2 to TRBJ1-2; tentative D call: TRBD1 (6 bases). The CDR3 sequence is 14 residues long. V gave up 4 bases and J gave up 5 bases, with 14 bases separating them. CDR1 is SNHLY, CDR2 FYNNEI, per germline. CDR3 nucleotide sequence: TGTGCCAGCAGTGTTTCGGGGGGCAGGTATGGCTACACCTTC. It specifies CASSVSGGRYGYTF.

V gene TRBV15 combines with J gene TRBJ1-6, with 7 bases lining up with TRBD1. CDR1 and CDR2 from the germline V gene are LNHNV and YYDKDF (reference sequence). After removal of 4 bases from V and 5 bases from J, the junction contained 5 bases not matched to a gene. This CDR3 is 15 amino acids long. The CDR3 spells CATSKGQLDNSPLHF. As DNA, the CDR3 is TGTGCCACCAGCAAGGGACAGTTAGATAATTCACCCCTCCACTTT.

In DNA form, the CDR3 reads TGTGCCAGCAGTTTATGGGGACTAGAGGATACGCAGTATTTT. Its translation is CASSLWGLEDTQYF. V is TRBV27 and J is TRBJ2-3, with 8 positions matching TRBD2. J was trimmed by 6 bases and V by 1 base; bases with no gene match: 3. This CDR3 is built from 14 residues. Germline CDR1 is MNHEY and CDR2 is SMNVEV (reference sequence).

This chain links TRBV18 with TRBJ1-5; D call uncertain. This CDR3 has 15 residues. Germline V CDR1 and CDR2: KGHSH, LQKENI. Trimming pared 2 bases from V and 0 bases from J, leaving 8 bases between. The CDR3 DNA reads TGTGCCAGCTCACCAGACGGGAATAGCAATCAGCCCCAGCATTTT. Translation gives CASSPDGNSNQPQHF.

The chain uses TRBV30 and TRBJ2-7; 8 positions agree with TRBD2. The V gene's germline CDR1 is GTSNPN and CDR2 SVGIG (reference sequence). V was pared by 5 bases and J by 5 bases, with 14 bases of the junction left unmatched. CDR3 length: 15 residues. As DNA, the CDR3 is TGTGCCTGGGGTCCGCCGGGGACTAGGAGACACGAGCAGTACTTC. Translation: CAWGPPGTRRHEQYF. The full variable domain, its missing parts supplied by reference TRBV30 and TRBJ2-7, is SQTIHQWPATLVQPVGSPLSLECTVEGTSNPNLYWYRQAAGRGLQLLFYSVGIGQISSEVPQNLSASRPQDRQFILSSKKLLLSDSGFYLCAWGPPGTRRHEQYFGPGTRLTVT.

CDR3 loop: CSVVGGGEGINNEQFF. CDR3 in DNA: TGCAGCGTGGTGGGGGGCGGGGAGGGAATCAACAATGAGCAGTTCTTC. This chain joins TRBV29-1 and TRBJ2-1; weak D call: TRBD2 (7 bases). V gave up 6 bases and J gave up 5 bases, with 23 bases separating them. The germline V gene encodes CDR1 SQVTM and CDR2 ANQGSEA. This CDR3 spans 16 amino acids.

The count of this clone is one. The gene calls are TRBV9 and TRBJ2-3, with D unclear. The CDR3 length is 14 residues. Germline V gene sequence: CDR1 SGDLS, CDR2 YYNGEE. Deletions cut 0 bases from V and 6 bases from J, with 11 bases between. The DNA of the CDR3 is TGTGCCAGCAGCGTAGGACCGGCCGGGGATACGCAGTATTTT. Amino acid sequence: CASSVGPAGDTQYF.

This clone was counted a single time. The chain carries TRBV6-6 and TRBJ2-7; TRBD1 might be the D (6 bases). Germline assignment: CDR1 MNHNY and CDR2 SVGAGI (reference sequence). CDR3 length: 14 amino acids. V was pared by 5 bases and J by 2 bases, with 13 bases between. CDR3: CASSHRTVTYEQYF. CDR3 sequence (DNA): TGTGCCAGCAGTCACAGGACAGTTACCTACGAGCAGTACTTC.

The chain carries TRBV4-2 and TRBJ2-7; 8 bases map to TRBD2. This CDR3 has 14 amino acids. CDR1 LGHNA and CDR2 YNFKEQ come from the germline V gene. The J segment lost 5 bases and the V segment lost 7 bases, leaving 10 bases of the junction unmatched. Here the CDR3 DNA reads TGTGCCAGCAAAGGAATCCTAGCGGGTGACGAGCAGTACTTC. It encodes CASKGILAGDEQYF.

The genes are TRBV5-1 and TRBJ2-1, with D unresolved. Germline lookup yields CDR1 SGHRS and CDR2 YFSETQ. V gave up 0 bases and J gave up 0 bases, with 7 bases separating them. CDR3 length: 15 amino acids. This chain's CDR3 is CASSLDFSSYNEQFF. The CDR3 region has the DNA TGCGCCAGCAGCTTGGATTTTAGCTCCTACAATGAGCAGTTCTTC.